The rows below give T cell receptor beta chains drawn from one sample of a study of blood T cell repertoires in COVID-19. Libraries were prepared by immunoSEQ multiplex PCR; TCRdb keeps only in-frame clonotypes and omits some of them. The sample records 290,000 or so clones, about 89% being singletons. Sequencing used PBMCs or T cells enriched from blood (not recorded which). All receptors come from a woman aged 18-35 years who had recovered from COVID-19. Each CDR3 is given with its conserved first and last residue. The D gene is left open where the match is weak. Clone size, where shown, is once, few, many, or a class for clones that have expanded.

>TRBJ2-1|TRBD2|.|TRBV18|20
TGTGCCAGCTCTTCACAGGGCGGCGGCTTTAGCGGGAGGGCCTACAATGAGCAGTTCTTC
CASSSQGGGFSGRAYNEQFF
>TRBJ1-2|TRBD1|.|TRBV4-3|16
TGCGCCAGCAGCCAAAAACCTAGACAGGGCGCGGAAGGCTACACCTTC
CASSQKPRQGAEGYTF
>TRBJ2-1|TRBD2|.|TRBV11-1|15
TGTGCCAGCAGCTTCGAAGGACTAGCCCCCAATGAGCAGTTCTTC
CASSFEGLAPNEQFF
>TRBJ2-6|.|few|TRBV4-3|16
TGCGCCAGCAGCCAAGTGTCGGGCTCTGGGGCCAACGTCCTGACTTTC
CASSQVSGSGANVLTF
>TRBJ1-5|TRBD1|few|TRBV10-3|14
TGTGCCATCAGTGGGACAGGGCTGGATCAGCCCCAGCATTTT
CAISGTGLDQPQHF
>TRBJ2-2|TRBD2|.|TRBV5-1|16
TGCGCCAGCAGCTTTTTGCGGGAGCGGGACACCGGGGAGCTGTTTTTT
CASSFLRERDTGELFF
>TRBJ1-4|.|.|TRBV30|16
TGTGCCTGGAGTTCTCCGACCCGGGGAACTAATGAAAAACTGTTTTTT
CAWSSPTRGTNEKLFF
>TRBJ2-1|.|.|TRBV5-1|15
TGCGCCAGCAGCTTGGATCCGGTGGGGCGGGGTGAGCAGTTCTTC
CASSLDPVGRGEQFF
>TRBJ2-5|.|.|TRBV4-1|13
TGCGCCAGCAGCCAATGGGCCGACGAGACCCAGTACTTC
CASSQWADETQYF
>TRBJ1-1|TRBD1|.|TRBV28|14
TGTGCCAGCAGTTCAGGACAGGGGAACACTGAAGCTTTCTTT
CASSSGQGNTEAFF
>TRBJ1-1|.|.|TRBV11-2|17
TGTGCCAGCAGACCCTCCGCGCGGACACCTATGAACACTGAAGCTTTCTTT
CASRPSARTPMNTEAFF